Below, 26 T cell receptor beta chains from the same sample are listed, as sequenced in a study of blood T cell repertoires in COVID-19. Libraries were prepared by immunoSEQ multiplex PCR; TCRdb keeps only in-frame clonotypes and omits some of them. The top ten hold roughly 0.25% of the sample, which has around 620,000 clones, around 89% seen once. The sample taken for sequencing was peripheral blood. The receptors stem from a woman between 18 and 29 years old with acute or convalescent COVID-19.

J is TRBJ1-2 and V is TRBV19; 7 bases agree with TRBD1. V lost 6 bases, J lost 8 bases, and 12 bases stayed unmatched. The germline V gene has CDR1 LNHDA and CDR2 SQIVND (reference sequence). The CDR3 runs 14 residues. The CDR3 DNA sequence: TGTGCCAGTAGAATGAAGGGGGCGCTGATAGGCTACACCTTC. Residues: CASRMKGALIGYTF. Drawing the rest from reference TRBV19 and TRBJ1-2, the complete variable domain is DGGITQSPKYLFRKEGQNVTLSCEQNLNHDAMYWYRQDPGQGLRLIYYSQIVNDFQKGDIAEGYSVSREKKESFPLTVTSAQKNPTAFYLCASRMKGALIGYTFGSGTRLTVV.

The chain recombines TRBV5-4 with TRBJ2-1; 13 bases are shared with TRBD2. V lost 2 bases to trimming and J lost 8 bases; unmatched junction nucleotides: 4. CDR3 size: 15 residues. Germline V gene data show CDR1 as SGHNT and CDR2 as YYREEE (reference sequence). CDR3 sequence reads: CASSLLAGGPDEQFF. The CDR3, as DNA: TGTGCCAGCAGCTTACTAGCGGGGGGGCCTGATGAGCAGTTCTTC.

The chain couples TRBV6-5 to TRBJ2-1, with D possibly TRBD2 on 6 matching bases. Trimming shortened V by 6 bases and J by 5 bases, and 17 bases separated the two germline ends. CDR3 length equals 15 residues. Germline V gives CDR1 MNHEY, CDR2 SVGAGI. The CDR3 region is CASRHGTGENNEQFF. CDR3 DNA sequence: TGTGCCAGCAGGCACGGGACTGGAGAAAACAATGAGCAGTTCTTC.

CDR3 amino acids: CASSFKPAVLKPYEQYF. In DNA form, the CDR3 reads TGTGCCAGCAGTTTTAAACCTGCAGTCCTGAAACCCTACGAGCAGTACTTC. The V gene is TRBV27, the J gene TRBJ2-7, with D unclear. From germline, CDR1 is MNHEY and CDR2 SMNVEV (reference sequence). Between the trimmed V and J ends, which lost 3 bases and 2 bases, there was a span of 20 bases. The CDR3 length is 17 residues.

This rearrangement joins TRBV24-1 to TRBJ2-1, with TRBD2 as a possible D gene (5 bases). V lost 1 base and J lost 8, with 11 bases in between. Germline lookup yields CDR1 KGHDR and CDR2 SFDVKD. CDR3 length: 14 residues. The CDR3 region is CATSDFSGRDEQFF. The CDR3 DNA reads TGTGCCACCAGTGATTTTTCGGGGAGAGATGAGCAGTTCTTC.

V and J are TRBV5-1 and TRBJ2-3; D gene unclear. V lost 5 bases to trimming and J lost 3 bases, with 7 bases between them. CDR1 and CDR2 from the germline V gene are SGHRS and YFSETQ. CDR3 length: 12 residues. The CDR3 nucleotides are TGCGCCAGCAGGCGAATGACAGATACGCAGTATTTT. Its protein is CASRRMTDTQYF.

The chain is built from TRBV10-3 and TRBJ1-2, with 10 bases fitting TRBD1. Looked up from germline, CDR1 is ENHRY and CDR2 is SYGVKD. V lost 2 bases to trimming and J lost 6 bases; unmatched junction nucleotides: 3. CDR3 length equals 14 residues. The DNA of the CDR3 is TGTGCCATCAGTGAGCAGACAGGGGGCAATGGCTACACCTTC. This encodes CAISEQTGGNGYTF.

The CDR3 is CASSVDRAAEPQHF. CDR3 nucleotides: TGCGCCAGCAGCGTCGACAGGGCGGCGGAGCCCCAGCATTTT. The gene calls are TRBV5-1 and TRBJ1-5; 7 bases align to TRBD1. Germline trimming cut 4 bases from V and 8 bases from J; bases unmatched to any gene: 9. In germline, CDR1 is SGHRS, CDR2 YFSETQ. The CDR3 contains 14 residues. The full variable domain, its missing parts supplied by reference TRBV5-1 and TRBJ1-5, is KAGVTQTPRYLIKTRGQQVTLSCSPISGHRSVSWYQQTPGQGLQFLFEYFSETQRNKGNFPGRFSGRQFSNSRSEMNVSTLELGDSALYLCASSVDRAAEPQHFGDGTRLSIL.

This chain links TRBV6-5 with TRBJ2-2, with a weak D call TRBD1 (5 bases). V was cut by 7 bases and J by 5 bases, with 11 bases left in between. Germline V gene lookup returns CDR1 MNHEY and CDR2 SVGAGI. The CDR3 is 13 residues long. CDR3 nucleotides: TGTGCCAGCACCAAACAGGTTACCGGGGAGCTGTTTTTT. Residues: CASTKQVTGELFF.

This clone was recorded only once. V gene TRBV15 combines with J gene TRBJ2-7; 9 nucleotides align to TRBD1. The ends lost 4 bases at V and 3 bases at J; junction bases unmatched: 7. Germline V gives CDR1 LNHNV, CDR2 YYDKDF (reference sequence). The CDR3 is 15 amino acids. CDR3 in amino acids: CATSTRTGEFYEQYF. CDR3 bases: TGTGCCACCAGCACCAGGACAGGGGAGTTCTACGAGCAGTACTTC.

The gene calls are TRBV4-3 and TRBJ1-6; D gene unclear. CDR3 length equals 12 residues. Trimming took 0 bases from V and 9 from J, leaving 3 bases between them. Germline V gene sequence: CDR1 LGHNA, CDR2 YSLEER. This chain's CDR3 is CASSQDGSPLHF. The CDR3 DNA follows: TGCGCCAGCAGCCAAGACGGTTCACCCCTCCACTTT.

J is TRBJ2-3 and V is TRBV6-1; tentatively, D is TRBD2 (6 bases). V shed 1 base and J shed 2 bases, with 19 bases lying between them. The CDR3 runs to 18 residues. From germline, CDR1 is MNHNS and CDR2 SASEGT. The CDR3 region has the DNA TGTGCCAGCAGTGAAGTGTGGAGGGTGATGAGGTTCACAGATACGCAGTATTTT. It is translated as CASSEVWRVMRFTDTQYF.

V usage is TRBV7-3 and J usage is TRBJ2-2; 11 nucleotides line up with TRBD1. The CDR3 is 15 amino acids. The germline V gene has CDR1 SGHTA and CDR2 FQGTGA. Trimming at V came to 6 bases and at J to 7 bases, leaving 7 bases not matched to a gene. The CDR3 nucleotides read TGTGCCAGCAGTTTGGACAGGGGGCTTGACGGGGAGCTGTTTTTT. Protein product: CASSLDRGLDGELFF.

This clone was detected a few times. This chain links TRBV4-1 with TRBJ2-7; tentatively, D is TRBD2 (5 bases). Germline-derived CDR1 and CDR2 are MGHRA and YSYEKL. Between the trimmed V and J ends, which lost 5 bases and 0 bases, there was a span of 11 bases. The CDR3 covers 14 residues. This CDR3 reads CASSLAPSSYEQYF. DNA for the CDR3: TGCGCCAGCAGCTTAGCGCCCAGCTCCTACGAGCAGTACTTC.

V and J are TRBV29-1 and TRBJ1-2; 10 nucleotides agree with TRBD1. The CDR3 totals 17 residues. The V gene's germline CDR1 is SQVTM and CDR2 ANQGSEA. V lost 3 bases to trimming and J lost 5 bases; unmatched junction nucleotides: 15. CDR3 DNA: TGCAGCGTTGACGGGGTGACAGGGGGCGAAGTAAGGTATGGCTACACCTTC. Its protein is CSVDGVTGGEVRYGYTF.

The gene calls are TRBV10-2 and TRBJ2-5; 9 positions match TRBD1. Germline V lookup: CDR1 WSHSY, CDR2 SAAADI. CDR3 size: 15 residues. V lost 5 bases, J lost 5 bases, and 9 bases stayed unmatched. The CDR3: CASSQGQGKWETQYF. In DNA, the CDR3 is TGCGCCAGCAGTCAGGGACAGGGAAAATGGGAGACCCAGTACTTC.

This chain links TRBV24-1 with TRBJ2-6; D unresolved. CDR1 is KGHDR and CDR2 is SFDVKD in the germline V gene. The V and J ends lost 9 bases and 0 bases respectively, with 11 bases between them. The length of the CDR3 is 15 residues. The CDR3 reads CATCGRSSGANVLTF. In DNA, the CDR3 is TGTGCCACCTGCGGCAGAAGCTCTGGGGCCAACGTCCTGACTTTC.

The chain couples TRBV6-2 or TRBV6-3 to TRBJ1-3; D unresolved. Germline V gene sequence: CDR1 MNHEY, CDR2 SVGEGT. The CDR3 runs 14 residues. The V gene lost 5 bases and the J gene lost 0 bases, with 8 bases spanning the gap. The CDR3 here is CASSQAASGNTIYF. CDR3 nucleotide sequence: TGTGCCAGCAGTCAGGCCGCCTCTGGAAACACCATATATTTT.

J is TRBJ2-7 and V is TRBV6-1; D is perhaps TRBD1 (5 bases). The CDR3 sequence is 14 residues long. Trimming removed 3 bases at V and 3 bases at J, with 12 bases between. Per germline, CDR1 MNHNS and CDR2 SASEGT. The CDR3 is CASSDYQGYYEQYF. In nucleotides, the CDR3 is TGTGCCAGCAGTGATTACCAGGGCTACTACGAGCAGTACTTC.

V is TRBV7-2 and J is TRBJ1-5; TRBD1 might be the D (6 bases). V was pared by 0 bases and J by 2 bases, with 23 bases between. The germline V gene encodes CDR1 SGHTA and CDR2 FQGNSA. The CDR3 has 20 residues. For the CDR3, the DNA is TGTGCCAGCAGCTTAGCGCAGGGGTGGAACTCAGATAAGGGCAATCAGCCCCAGCATTTT. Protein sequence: CASSLAQGWNSDKGNQPQHF. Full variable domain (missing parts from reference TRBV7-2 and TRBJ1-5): GAGVSQSPSNKVTEKGKDVELRCDPISGHTALYWYRQSLGQGLEFLIYFQGNSAPDKSGLPSDRFSAERTGGSVSTLTIQRTQQEDSAVYLCASSLAQGWNSDKGNQPQHFGDGTRLSIL.

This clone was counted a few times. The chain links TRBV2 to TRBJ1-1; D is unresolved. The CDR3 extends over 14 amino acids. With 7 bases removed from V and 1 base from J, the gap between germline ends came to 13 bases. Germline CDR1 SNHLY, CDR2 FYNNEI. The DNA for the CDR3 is TGTGCCAGCACGGAGGACGGTCCGAACACTGAAGCTTTCTTT. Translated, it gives CASTEDGPNTEAFF.

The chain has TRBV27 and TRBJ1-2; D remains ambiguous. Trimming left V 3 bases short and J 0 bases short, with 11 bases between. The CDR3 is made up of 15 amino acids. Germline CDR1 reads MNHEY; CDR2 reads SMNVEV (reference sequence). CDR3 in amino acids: CASSFLYGANYGYTF. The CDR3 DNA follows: TGTGCCAGCAGTTTTCTTTATGGAGCTAACTATGGCTACACCTTC.

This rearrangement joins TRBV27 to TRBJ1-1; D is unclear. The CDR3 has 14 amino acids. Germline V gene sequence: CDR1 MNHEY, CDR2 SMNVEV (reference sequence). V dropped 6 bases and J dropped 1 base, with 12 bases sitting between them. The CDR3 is CASSVGLENTEAFF. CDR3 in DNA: TGTGCCAGCAGCGTCGGCCTAGAGAACACTGAAGCTTTCTTT.

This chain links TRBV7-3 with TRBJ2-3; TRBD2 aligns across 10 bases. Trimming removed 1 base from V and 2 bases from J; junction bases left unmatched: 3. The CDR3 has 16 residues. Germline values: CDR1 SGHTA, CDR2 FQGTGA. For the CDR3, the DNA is TGTGCCAGCAGCTTAAAGCGGGGGGGCTCCACAGATACGCAGTATTTT. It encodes CASSLKRGGSTDTQYF. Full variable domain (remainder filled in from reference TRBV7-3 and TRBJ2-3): GAGVSQTPSNKVTEKGKYVELRCDPISGHTALYWYRQSLGQGPEFLIYFQGTGAADDSGLPNDRFFAVRPEGSVSTLKIQRTERGDSAVYLCASSLKRGGSTDTQYFGPGTRLTVL.

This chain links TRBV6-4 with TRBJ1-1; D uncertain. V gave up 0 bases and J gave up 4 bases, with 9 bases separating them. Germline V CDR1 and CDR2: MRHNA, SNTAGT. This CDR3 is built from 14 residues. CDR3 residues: CASSDSEEGTEAFF. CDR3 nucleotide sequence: TGTGCCAGCAGTGACTCTGAGGAGGGCACTGAAGCTTTCTTT.

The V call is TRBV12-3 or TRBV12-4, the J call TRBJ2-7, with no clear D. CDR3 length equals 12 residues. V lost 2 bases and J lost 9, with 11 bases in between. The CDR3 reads CASSLNWAAQYF. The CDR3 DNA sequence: TGTGCCAGCAGTTTAAACTGGGCAGCGCAGTACTTC.